This T cell receptor beta chain was identified in a study of cytomegalovirus exposure and HLA in healthy donors. Study conclusions and caveats: For cytomegalovirus status, the classifier reportedly gave diagnoses with high specificity and sensitivity.

Germline lookup yields CDR1 SGHDT and CDR2 YYEEEE. The ends were cut back, 1 base at V and 4 bases at J, with 11 bases in the middle. This CDR3 region has 14 residues. In the case of this clone: Its antigen is currently unknown.

Produced via immunoSEQ multiplex PCR; TCRdb's table is partial and in-frame only. The sample gives about 140,000 clones, roughly 88% of which show up once; 7.9% is in the top ten. Sequencing was done on a sample of PBMCs. The clonotype was recovered from a woman younger than 30 in good health and CMV-seropositive. The chain carries TRBV5-6 and TRBJ1-2; weak D call: TRBD1 (5 bases). CDR3 sequence reads: CASSLRRDFYGYTF. CDR3 coding DNA: TGTGCCAGCAGCTTGCGCAGGGACTTCTATGGCTACACCTTC.